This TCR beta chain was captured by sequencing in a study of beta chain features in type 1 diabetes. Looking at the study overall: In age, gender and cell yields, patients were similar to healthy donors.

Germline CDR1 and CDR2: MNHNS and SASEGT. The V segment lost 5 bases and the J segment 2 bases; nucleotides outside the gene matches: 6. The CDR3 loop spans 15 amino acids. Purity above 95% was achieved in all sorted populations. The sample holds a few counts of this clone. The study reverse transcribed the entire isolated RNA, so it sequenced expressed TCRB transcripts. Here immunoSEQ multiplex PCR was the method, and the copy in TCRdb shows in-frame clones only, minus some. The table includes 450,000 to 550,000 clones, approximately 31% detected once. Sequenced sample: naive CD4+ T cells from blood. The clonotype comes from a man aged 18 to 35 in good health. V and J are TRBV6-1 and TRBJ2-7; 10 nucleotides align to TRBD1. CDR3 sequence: CASSRLGTGAYEQYF. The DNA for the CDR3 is TGTGCCAGCAGTCGCCTTGGGACAGGGGCCTACGAGCAGTACTTC.